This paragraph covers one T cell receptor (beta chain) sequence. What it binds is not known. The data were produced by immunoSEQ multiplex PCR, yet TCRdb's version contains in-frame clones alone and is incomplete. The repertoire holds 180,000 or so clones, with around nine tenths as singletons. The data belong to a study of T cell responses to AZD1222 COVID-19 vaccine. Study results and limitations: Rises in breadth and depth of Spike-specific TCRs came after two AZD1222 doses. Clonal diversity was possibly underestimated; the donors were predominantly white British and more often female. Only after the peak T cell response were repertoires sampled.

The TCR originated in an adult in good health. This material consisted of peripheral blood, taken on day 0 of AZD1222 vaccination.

This chain's CDR3 is CSASPGKQYEQYF. For the CDR3, the DNA is TGCAGTGCTAGTCCCGGGAAACAGTACGAGCAGTACTTC. V and J are TRBV20-1 and TRBJ2-7, with D perhaps TRBD2 (5 bases). Between the trimmed V and J ends, which lost 3 bases and 4 bases, there was a span of 13 bases. Germline values: CDR1 DFQATT, CDR2 SNEGSKA (reference sequence). The CDR3 is 13 residues long.